This T cell receptor (beta chain) derives from a study of regulatory and conventional T cells in RAG deficiency. Findings and limits, study-wide: Shorter CDR3s in all patient subsets; >75% Treg-Tconv overlap in Omenn.

Genomic DNA came from blood regulatory T cells gated CD4+ CD25-high CD127-low. V lost 6 bases and J lost 0, with 15 bases in between. CDR3 length: 15 residues. Germline-derived CDR1 and CDR2 are SGHDN and FVKESK. The method was immunoSEQ multiplex PCR; TCRdb's version includes in-frame clones alone and lacks a portion of them. The sample consists of about 28,000 clones, 90% to 95% of them appearing once. Remarks on this clone: Its specificity is unknown.

These sequences were also reported in another study, on regulatory T cells. Per that paper: Amplification used 52 TRBV primers and 13 TRBJ primers.

The sequenced sample was Tregs sorted from blood. The V gene is TRBV14, the J gene TRBJ2-7; TRBD2 might be the D (7 bases). The sequence was collected from a human donor in good health. The CDR3 DNA reads as TGTGCCAGCAGTCTCTTGGGGGGGGCCTCCTACGAGCAGTACTTC. This translates into CASSLLGGASYEQYF.